The 3 T cell receptor beta chains below were found in one sample sequenced in a study of cytomegalovirus exposure and HLA in healthy donors. The table came from immunoSEQ multiplex PCR; TCRdb's copy has only in-frame clones and leaves some out. The data contain around 160,000 clones, 75% to 95% of them singletons. The specimen sequenced was PBMCs. The receptors were gathered from a woman younger than 35 in good health and CMV-seropositive.

This clone has only one observation. CDR3 nucleotides: TGTGCCAGCAGCGTAGGGAGCGGGGGGGCCTCGGAGACCCAGTACTTC. Translation gives CASSVGSGGASETQYF. This chain links TRBV9 with TRBJ2-5; TRBD2 aligns across 10 bases. The V and J ends lost 0 bases and 5 bases, in that order; junction bases with no gene match: 7. CDR3 size: 16 residues. Germline CDR1 SGDLS, CDR2 YYNGEE.

In nucleotides, the CDR3 is TGTGCCAGCAGTTCCCCTAGGACAGGGGGGAACACTGAAGCTTTCTTT. Translation gives CASSSPRTGGNTEAFF. The rearrangement joins TRBV6-5 to TRBJ1-1, with 10 bases identical to TRBD1. This CDR3 is 16 amino acids long. CDR1 is MNHEY, CDR2 SVGAGI, per germline. The junction had 6 bases not matched to a gene; V was cut back by 4 bases and J by 1 base.

The CDR3 spells CASSSGQGGSGQPQHF. The CDR3 DNA reads as TGTGCCAGCTCATCAGGACAGGGGGGCTCAGGTCAGCCCCAGCATTTT. J is TRBJ1-5 and V is TRBV18; 10 positions match TRBD1. J was trimmed by 6 bases and V by 5 bases; bases with no gene match: 10. This CDR3 spans 16 amino acids. Germline CDR1 is KGHSH and CDR2 is LQKENI.